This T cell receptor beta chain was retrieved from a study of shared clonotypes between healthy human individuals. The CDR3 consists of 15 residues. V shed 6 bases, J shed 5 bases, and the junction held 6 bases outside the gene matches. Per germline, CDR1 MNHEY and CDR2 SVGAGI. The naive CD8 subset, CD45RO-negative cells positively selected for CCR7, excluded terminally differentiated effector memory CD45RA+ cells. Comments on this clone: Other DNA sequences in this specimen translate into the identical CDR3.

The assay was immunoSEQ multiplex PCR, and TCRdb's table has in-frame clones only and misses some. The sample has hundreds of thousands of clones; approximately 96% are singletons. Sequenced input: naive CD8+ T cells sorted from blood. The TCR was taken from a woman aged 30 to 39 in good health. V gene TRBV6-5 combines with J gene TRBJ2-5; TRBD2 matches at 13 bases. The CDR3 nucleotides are TGTGCCAGCAGCCCCTGGACTAGCGGGAGCGAGACCCAGTACTTC. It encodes CASSPWTSGSETQYF.